These T cell receptor beta chains were read from a single sample in a study of blood T cell repertoires in COVID-19. The data were produced by immunoSEQ multiplex PCR, yet TCRdb's version contains in-frame clones alone and is incomplete. The sample consists of fewer than 400,000 clones, approximately 86% of them appearing once. Source material: peripheral blood. These receptors were collected from a human donor in a cohort sampled during active COVID-19. The CDR3 runs from the conserved cysteine through the conserved F or W. A D gene is named only where the DNA matches it firmly.

TRBJ1-6 | 15 | TRBV9 | . | CASSAAGFYNSPLHF
TRBJ2-1 | 15 | TRBV28 | TRBD2 | CASSLGGSGSHEQFF
TRBJ1-2 | 14 | TRBV2 | . | CASSGLGGLYGYTF
TRBJ1-6 | 15 | TRBV5-1 | TRBD1 | CASSLGAGGPIPLHF
TRBJ2-5 | 17 | TRBV4-1 | TRBD2 | CASSQVFAGGLQETQYF
TRBJ2-1 | 18 | TRBV29-1 | TRBD2 | CSARGRVRLAGGPGEQFF
TRBJ2-3 | 15 | TRBV9 | TRBD2 | CASSPSGGPPDTQYF
TRBJ2-2 | 16 | TRBV11-2 | TRBD2 | CASSFAGTSGAGELFF
TRBJ2-7 | 17 | TRBV5-1 | . | CASSLGGGPIGHYEQYF
TRBJ2-1 | 15 | TRBV13 | TRBD2 | CASSLGLAGPNEQFF
TRBJ2-3 | 13 | TRBV29-1 | TRBD1 | CSVNRGGADTQYF
TRBJ2-3 | 14 | TRBV2 | . | CASRAGISTDTQYF
TRBJ2-2 | 16 | TRBV4-1 | . | CASSQGLAPNTGELFF
TRBJ2-7 | 12 | TRBV30 | . | CAWTAGSYEQYF
TRBJ2-4 | 13 | TRBV7-2 | TRBD2 | CASSLAADSGGHF
TRBJ1-5 | 19 | TRBV7-7 | TRBD1 | CASSLGVGQGEIGNQPQHF
TRBJ1-1 | 16 | TRBV11-3 | TRBD1 | CASSLAGTGDSTEAFF
TRBJ1-2 | 14 | TRBV5-1 | . | CASSAGGTNYGYTF
TRBJ2-3 | 15 | TRBV19 | . | CASSRIRGEADTQYF
TRBJ1-5 | 14 | TRBV18 | . | CASSYSGDGQPQHF
TRBJ1-1 | 14 | TRBV6-1 | . | CASSEAGENTEAFF
TRBJ1-2 | 12 | TRBV18 | TRBD1 | CASSPGQAGCTF
TRBJ1-1 | 13 | TRBV19 | . | CASSTQMNTEAFF
TRBJ2-3 | 14 | TRBV28 | . | CASSLRGPTDTQYF
TRBJ1-1 | 15 | TRBV5-1 | TRBD1 | CASPPGTGSYTEAFF
TRBJ2-2 | 14 | TRBV6-5 | TRBD2 | CASSFSLATGELFF
TRBJ1-5 | 15 | TRBV6-5 | . | CASRPSGGDRQPQHF
TRBJ1-6 | 13 | TRBV15 | . | CATSRELRSPLHF
TRBJ2-7 | 14 | TRBV28 | . | CASSFGGRGDEQYF
TRBJ2-7 | 14 | TRBV9 | . | CASSVGGDAYEQYF
TRBJ2-1 | 18 | TRBV5-1 | TRBD2 | CASSFATSGRVIDNEQFF
TRBJ2-3 | 15 | TRBV30 | . | CAWSRASAGTDTQYF
TRBJ1-2 | 14 | TRBV7-2 | TRBD1 | CASSPTGVGYGYTF
TRBJ2-7 | 14 | TRBV5-1 | . | CASSPTGGPREQYF
TRBJ2-1 | 15 | TRBV5-1 | TRBD1 | CASSPPGDRDNEQFF
TRBJ2-1 | 16 | TRBV11-3 | TRBD2 | CASSLGPSGGYNEQFF
TRBJ2-5 | 14 | TRBV19 | . | CASSIDLATETQYF
TRBJ2-1 | 16 | TRBV28 | TRBD2 | CASSSLAGEPYNEQFF
TRBJ2-5 | 16 | TRBV3-1/TRBV3-2 | TRBD2 | CASSPPGLAGLEVQYF
TRBJ2-4 | 19 | TRBV4-1 | . | CASSQGVLRDQGAKNIQYF
TRBJ2-2 | 15 | TRBV9 | TRBD1 | CASSPTGGNTGELFF
TRBJ2-1 | 15 | TRBV2 | TRBD1 | CASTQEGQGYNEQFF
TRBJ1-1 | 15 | TRBV7-3 | TRBD1 | CASSVQGGMNTEAFF
TRBJ1-1 | 14 | TRBV18 | TRBD1 | CASSQGGLDTEAFF